The subject of this entry is one TCR beta chain. Its specificity is unknown. V lost 6 bases, J lost 5 bases, and 16 bases lay in between. Germline CDR1 is SGHTA and CDR2 is FQGNSA. This CDR3 is built from 15 residues. The sample is drawn from a study of shared clonotypes between healthy human individuals. Broader study findings: In general, naive subsets displayed greater estimated richness than memory subsets did.

Method: immunoSEQ multiplex PCR; TCRdb's copy keeps in-frame clones and lacks some. The table has about 1.4 million clones, roughly 96% seen once. V gene TRBV7-2 combines with J gene TRBJ2-2, with D tentatively TRBD1 (5 bases). Material: naive CD4+ T cells sorted from blood. Subset noted: CD45RA+ positively selected. This sequence originates from a young man in good health. CDR3 in DNA: TGTGCCAGCAGTCCTAGGGGATTAGGGACCGGGGAGCTGTTTTTT. Protein sequence: CASSPRGLGTGELFF.